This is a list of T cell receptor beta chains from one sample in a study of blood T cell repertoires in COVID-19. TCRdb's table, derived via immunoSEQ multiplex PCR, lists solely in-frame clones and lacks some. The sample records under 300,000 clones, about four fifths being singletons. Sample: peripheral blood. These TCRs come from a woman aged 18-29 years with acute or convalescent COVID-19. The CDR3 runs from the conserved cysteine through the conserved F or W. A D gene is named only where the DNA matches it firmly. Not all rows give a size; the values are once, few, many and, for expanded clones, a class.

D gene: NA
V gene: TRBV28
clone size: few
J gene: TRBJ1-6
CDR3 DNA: TGTGCCAGCAGTTTGTGGCAGGGGACGGCGGGTTCACCCCTCCACTTT
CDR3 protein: CASSLWQGTAGSPLHF

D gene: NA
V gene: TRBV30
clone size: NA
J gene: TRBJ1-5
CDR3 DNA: TGTGCCTGGAGTGGGGGGGATTTGCAGCCCCAGCATTTT
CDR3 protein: CAWSGGDLQPQHF

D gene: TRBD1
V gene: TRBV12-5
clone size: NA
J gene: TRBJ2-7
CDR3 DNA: TGTGCTAGTGCTATCGGACAGGGATCGTCCTACGAGCAGTACTTC
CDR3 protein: CASAIGQGSSYEQYF

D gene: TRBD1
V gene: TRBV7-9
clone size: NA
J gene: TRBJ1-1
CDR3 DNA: TGTGCCAGCAGCATCAAAATGACAGGGGGCACTGAAGCTTTCTTT
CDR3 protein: CASSIKMTGGTEAFF

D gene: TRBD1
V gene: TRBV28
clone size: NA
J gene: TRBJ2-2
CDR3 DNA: TGTGCCAGCAGTCCGCGGACAGGGGGCTTCAACACCGGGGAGCTGTTTTTT
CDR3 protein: CASSPRTGGFNTGELFF

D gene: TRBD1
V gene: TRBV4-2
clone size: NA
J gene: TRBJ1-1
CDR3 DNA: TGTGCCAGCAGCCAGGGGACAGGACCGAACACTGAAGCTTTCTTT
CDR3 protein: CASSQGTGPNTEAFF

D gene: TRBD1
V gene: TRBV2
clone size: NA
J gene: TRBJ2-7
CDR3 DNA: TGTGCCAGCAGTGCCGGGACAGGGCTCTTC
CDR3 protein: CASSAGTGLF

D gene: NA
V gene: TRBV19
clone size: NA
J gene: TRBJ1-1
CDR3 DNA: TGTGCCAGTCATAGGGCGGGAGATATGGGCACTGAAGCTTTCTTT
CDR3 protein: CASHRAGDMGTEAFF

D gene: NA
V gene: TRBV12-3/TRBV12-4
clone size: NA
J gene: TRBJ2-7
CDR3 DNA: TGTGCCAGCAGTCCTTACGGGGACGAGCAGTACTTC
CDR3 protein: CASSPYGDEQYF

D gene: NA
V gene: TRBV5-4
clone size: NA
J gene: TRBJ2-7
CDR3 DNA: TGTGCCAGCAGCTCCCCGTGGGAGAAAGACGAGCAGTACTTC
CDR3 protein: CASSSPWEKDEQYF

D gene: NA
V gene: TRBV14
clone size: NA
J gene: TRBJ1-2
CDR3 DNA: TGTGCCAGCAGCCCCCCAGGCCCCTCTCGCGGCTACACCTTC
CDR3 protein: CASSPPGPSRGYTF

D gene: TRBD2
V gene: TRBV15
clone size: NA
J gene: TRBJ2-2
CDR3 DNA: TGTGCCACCAGCAGAGATTCACTAGCGGGAAACACCGGGGAGCTGTTTTTT
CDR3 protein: CATSRDSLAGNTGELFF

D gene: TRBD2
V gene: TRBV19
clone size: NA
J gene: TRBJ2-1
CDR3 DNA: TGTGCCAGTAGTACCTCTGGTAGCGGGAGACATGAGCAGTTCTTC
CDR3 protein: CASSTSGSGRHEQFF

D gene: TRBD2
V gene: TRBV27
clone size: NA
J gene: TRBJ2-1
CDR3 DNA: TGTGCCAGCAGTAAGTCGGGAGGGTGGAATGAGCAGTTCTTC
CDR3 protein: CASSKSGGWNEQFF

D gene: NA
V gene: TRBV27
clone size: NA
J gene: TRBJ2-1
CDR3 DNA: TGTGCCAGCCTGGCTAGAGGGAGCCGCGACCAGCAGTTCTTC
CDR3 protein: CASLARGSRDQQFF

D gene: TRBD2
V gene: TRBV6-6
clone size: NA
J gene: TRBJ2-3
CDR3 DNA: TGTGCCAGCAGCCGACGACTAGCGGGGGCCCGCGCAGATACGCAGTATTTT
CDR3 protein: CASSRRLAGARADTQYF

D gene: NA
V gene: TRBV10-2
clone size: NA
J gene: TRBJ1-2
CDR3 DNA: TGCGCCAGCAGTGAGGGGGCCACGGGCTATGGCTACACCTTC
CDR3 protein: CASSEGATGYGYTF

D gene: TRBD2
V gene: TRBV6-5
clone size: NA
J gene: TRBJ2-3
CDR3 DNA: TGTGCCAGCAGCCCCAGTCTGGGGGGGAATACGCAGTATTTT
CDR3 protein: CASSPSLGGNTQYF

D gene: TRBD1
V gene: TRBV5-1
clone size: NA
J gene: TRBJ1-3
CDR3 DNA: TGCGCCAGCAGCTTGGCCGACAGGGCCTCTGGAAACACCATATATTTT
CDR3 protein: CASSLADRASGNTIYF

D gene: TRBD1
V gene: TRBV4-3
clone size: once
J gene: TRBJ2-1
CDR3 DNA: TGCGCCAGCAGCCAGGAAGACAGGGGTGGTAATGAGCAGTTCTTC
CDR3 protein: CASSQEDRGGNEQFF

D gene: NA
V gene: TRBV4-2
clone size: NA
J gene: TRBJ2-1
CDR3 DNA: TGTGCCAGCAGCCGATCCGTCGAGGGAGGAAATGAGCAGTTCTTC
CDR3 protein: CASSRSVEGGNEQFF

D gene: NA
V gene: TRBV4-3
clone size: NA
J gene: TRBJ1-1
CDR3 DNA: TGCGCCAGCAGCTCTAGGACAGACACGAACACTGAAGCTTTCTTT
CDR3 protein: CASSSRTDTNTEAFF

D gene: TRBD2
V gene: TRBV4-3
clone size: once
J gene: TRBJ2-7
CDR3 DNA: TGCGCCAGCAGCCAAGATAGAACTAGCGGGAGCATGACCTACGAGCAGTACTTC
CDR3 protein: CASSQDRTSGSMTYEQYF

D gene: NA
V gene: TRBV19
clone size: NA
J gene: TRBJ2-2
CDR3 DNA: TGTGCCAGTAGTATTGTAGCCACCGGGGAGCTGTTTTTT
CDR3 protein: CASSIVATGELFF

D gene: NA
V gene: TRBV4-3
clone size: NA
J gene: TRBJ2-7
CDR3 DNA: TGCGCCAGCAGCCAAGGGGCTAGCGCCGCCTACGAGCAGTACTTC
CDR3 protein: CASSQGASAAYEQYF

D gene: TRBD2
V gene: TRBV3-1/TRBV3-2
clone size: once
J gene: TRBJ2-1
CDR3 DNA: TGTGCCAGCAGCCAAGGGGCTAGCGGGAGTTACAATGAGCAGTTCTTC
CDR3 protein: CASSQGASGSYNEQFF

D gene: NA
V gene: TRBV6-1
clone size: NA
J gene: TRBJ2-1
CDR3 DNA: TGTGCCAGCAGTGAACATTCAGGGGGGTACAATGAGCAGTTCTTC
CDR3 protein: CASSEHSGGYNEQFF

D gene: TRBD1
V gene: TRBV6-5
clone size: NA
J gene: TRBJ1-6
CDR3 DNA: TGTGCCAGCACGCCCACAGGGGACGGTTCACCCCTCCACTTT
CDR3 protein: CASTPTGDGSPLHF

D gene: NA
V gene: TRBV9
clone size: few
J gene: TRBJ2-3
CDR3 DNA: TGTGCCAGCAGCGTAGTTCCGGGAATAAGCACAGATACGCAGTATTTT
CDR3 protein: CASSVVPGISTDTQYF

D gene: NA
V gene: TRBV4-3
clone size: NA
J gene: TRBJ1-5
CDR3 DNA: TGCGCCAGCAGCCAAGATATAGACAGAACTAATCAGCCCCAGCATTTT
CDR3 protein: CASSQDIDRTNQPQHF

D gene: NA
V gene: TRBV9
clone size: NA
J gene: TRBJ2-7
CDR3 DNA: TGTGCCAGCAGCAGGGGGGGTATGAAGGAAGCCTACGAGCAGTACTTC
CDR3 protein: CASSRGGMKEAYEQYF

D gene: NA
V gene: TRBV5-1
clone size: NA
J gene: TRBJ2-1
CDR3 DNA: TGCGCCAGCAGCTTGGGTAGCGGACCCTACAATGAGCAGTTCTTC
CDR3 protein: CASSLGSGPYNEQFF

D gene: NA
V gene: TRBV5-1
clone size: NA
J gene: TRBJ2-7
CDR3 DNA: TGCGCCAGCAGGCGCGGGGACAGCGATAGCTCCTACGAGCAGTACTTC
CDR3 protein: CASRRGDSDSSYEQYF

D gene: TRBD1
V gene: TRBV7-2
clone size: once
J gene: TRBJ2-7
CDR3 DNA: TGTGCCAGCAGCTCCGGACAGGCCACCTACGAGCAGTACTTC
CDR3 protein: CASSSGQATYEQYF

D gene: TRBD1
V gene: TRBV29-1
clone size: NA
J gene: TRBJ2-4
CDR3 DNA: TGCAGCGTCCCCGGGCTGACAGGGACCAAAAACATTCAGTACTTC
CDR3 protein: CSVPGLTGTKNIQYF

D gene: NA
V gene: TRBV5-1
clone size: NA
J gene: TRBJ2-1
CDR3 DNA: TGCGCCAGCAGCTTCCTGGGCCATAAAGGGGGCAATGAGCAGTTCTTC
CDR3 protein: CASSFLGHKGGNEQFF

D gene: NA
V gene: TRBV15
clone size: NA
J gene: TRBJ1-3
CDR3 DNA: TGTGCCACCAGCAGAGCTATGGACACCATATATTTT
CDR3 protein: CATSRAMDTIYF

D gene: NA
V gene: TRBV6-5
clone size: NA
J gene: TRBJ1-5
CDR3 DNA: TGTGCCAGCAGTTACGGCATTCCGCAATATAATCAGCCCCAGCATTTT
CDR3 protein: CASSYGIPQYNQPQHF

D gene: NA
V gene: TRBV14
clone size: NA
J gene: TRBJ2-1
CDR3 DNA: TGTGCCAGCAGCCAAGACTTGGACGGGACATTCTCCTACAATGAGCAGTTCTTC
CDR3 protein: CASSQDLDGTFSYNEQFF

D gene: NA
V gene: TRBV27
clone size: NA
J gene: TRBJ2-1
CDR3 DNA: TGTGCCAGCAGTTTAGCGGGTTTGTTTTATTATGAGCAGTTCTTC
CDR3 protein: CASSLAGLFYYEQFF

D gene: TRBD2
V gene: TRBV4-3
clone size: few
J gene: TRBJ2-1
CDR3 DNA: TGCGCCAGCAGCCAAGCCATATTCCCGACTAGCGGGAGGAATCCCTACAATGAGCAGTTCTTC
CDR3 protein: CASSQAIFPTSGRNPYNEQFF

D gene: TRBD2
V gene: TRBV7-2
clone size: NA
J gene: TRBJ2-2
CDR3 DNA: TGTGCCAGCAGCCTAAATAGGCCAGCGGGAGTTACCGGGGAGCTGTTTTTT
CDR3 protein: CASSLNRPAGVTGELFF

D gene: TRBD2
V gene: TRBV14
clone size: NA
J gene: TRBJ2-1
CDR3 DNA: TGTGCCAGCAGCCAAGATTACGGGACTAGCGGTTACAATGAGCAGTTCTTC
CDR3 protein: CASSQDYGTSGYNEQFF

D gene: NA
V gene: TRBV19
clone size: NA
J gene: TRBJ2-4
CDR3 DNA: TGTGCCAGTAGTATCCGTCCCCCGCAGGACATTCAGTACTTC
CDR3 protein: CASSIRPPQDIQYF

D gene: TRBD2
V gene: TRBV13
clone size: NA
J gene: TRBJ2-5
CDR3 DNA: TGTGCCAGCAGCTTACTAGCGGGAGAGGCAGAGACCCAGTACTTC
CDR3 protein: CASSLLAGEAETQYF

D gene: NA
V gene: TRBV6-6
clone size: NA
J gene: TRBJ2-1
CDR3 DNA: TGTGCCAGCAGTGACGCGGGACTTGTACGGCAGTTCTTC
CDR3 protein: CASSDAGLVRQFF

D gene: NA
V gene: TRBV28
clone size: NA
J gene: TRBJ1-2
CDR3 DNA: TGTGCCAGCAGTCCTGGGGGGAATGGCTACACCTTC
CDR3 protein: CASSPGGNGYTF

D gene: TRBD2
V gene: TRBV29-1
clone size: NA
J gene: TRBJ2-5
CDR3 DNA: TGCAGCGTGCGAGCGGGGGGGATATTTGAGACCCAGTACTTC
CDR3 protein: CSVRAGGIFETQYF

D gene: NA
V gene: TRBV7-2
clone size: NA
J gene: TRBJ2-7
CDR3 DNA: TGTGCCAGCAGCCCCGCTAGTACGGGATGGTATTACGAGCAGTACTTC
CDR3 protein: CASSPASTGWYYEQYF

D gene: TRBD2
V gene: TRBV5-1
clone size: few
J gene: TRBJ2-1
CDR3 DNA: TGCGCCAGCAGCTTGACTAGCGGGGTACCCGAAGGGGACAATGAGCAGTTCTTC
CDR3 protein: CASSLTSGVPEGDNEQFF

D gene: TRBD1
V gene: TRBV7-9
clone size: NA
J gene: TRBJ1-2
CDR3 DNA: TGTGCCAGCAGCTTACCAGGGGGCGCGGTTGGCTACACCTTC
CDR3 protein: CASSLPGGAVGYTF

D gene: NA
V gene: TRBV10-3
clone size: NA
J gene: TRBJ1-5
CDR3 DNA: TGTGCCATCAGATCGGCAGGGTCCGATCAGCCCCAGCATTTT
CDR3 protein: CAIRSAGSDQPQHF